These 4 T cell receptor beta chains were sequenced from one sample in a study of cytomegalovirus exposure and HLA in healthy donors. Here immunoSEQ multiplex PCR was the method, and the copy in TCRdb shows in-frame clones only, minus some. The repertoire has under 130,000 clones, around 86% of them found once; the top ten carry about 4%. The sample comprised PBMCs. The receptors here all came from a young woman in good health and CMV-seropositive.

V is TRBV11-2 and J is TRBJ2-7; 13 nucleotides match TRBD2. Unmatched junction bases numbered 10, after V lost 5 bases and J lost 0 bases. The CDR3 length is 18 residues. Germline lookup yields CDR1 SGHAT and CDR2 FQNNGV. The CDR3 region has the DNA TGTGCCAGCAGCGCGGCGGGACTAGCGGGATTAAGCTCCTACGAGCAGTACTTC. Protein: CASSAAGLAGLSSYEQYF.

The genes are TRBV28 and TRBJ1-6; a possible D gene is TRBD1 (6 bases). CDR3 length equals 16 residues. V was trimmed by 5 bases and J by 6 bases, leaving 17 bases between them. CDR1 is MDHEN and CDR2 is SYDVKM in the germline V gene. The CDR3 loop is CASSLPGNRANSPLHF. Written as DNA, the CDR3 is TGTGCCAGCAGTCTCCCAGGGAACAGGGCTAATTCACCCCTCCACTTT. Using reference TRBV28 and TRBJ1-6 for the parts outside the CDR3, the full variable domain is DVKVTQSSRYLVKRTGEKVFLECVQDMDHENMFWYRQDPGLGLRLIYFSYDVKMKEKGDIPEGYSVSREKKERFSLILESASTNQTSMYLCASSLPGNRANSPLHFGNGTRLTVT.

The V and J genes are TRBV7-9 and TRBJ1-2, with 7 positions matching TRBD1. The germline gives CDR1 SEHNR, CDR2 FQNEAQ (reference sequence). Germline trimming cut 4 bases from V and 3 bases from J; bases unmatched to any gene: 8. The CDR3 spans 15 residues. The CDR3: CASSSSPGGYYGYTF. CDR3 in DNA: TGTGCCAGCAGCTCCTCCCCAGGGGGATACTATGGCTACACCTTC.

This clone was counted once. This rearrangement joins TRBV28 to TRBJ1-6; no clear D. CDR1 and CDR2 (germline): MDHEN, SYDVKM. V lost 2 bases and J lost 7, with 12 bases in between. CDR3 length: 15 amino acids. Here the CDR3 DNA reads TGTGCCAGCAGTTTAAGGGAGGGTGCAAATTCACCCCTCCACTTT. Translated, it gives CASSLREGANSPLHF.